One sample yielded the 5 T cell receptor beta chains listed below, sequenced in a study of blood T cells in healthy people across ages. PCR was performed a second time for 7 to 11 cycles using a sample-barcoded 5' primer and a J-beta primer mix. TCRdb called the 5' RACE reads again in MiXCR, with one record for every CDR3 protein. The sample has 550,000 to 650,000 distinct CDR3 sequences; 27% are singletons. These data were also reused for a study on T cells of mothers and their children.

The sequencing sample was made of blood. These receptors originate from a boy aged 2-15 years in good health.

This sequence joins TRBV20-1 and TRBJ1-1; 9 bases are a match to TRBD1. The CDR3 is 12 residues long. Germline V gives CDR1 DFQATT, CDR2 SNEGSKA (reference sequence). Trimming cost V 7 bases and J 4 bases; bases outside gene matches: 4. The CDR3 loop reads CSVQQGATEAFF. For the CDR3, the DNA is TGCAGTGTACAACAGGGGGCCACTGAAGCTTTCTTT.

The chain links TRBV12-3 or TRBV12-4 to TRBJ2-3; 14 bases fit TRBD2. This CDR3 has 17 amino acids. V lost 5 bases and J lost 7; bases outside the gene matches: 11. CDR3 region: CASSRTSGGPRPYTQYF. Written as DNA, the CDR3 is TGTGCCAGCAGTCGGACTAGCGGGGGGCCAAGACCATATACGCAGTATTTT.

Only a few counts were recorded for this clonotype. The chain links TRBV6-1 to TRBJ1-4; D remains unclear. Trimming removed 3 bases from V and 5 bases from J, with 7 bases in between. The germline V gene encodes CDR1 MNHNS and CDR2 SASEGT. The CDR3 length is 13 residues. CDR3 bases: TGTGCCAGCAGTGAGGCCTGGAATGAAAAACTGTTTTTT. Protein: CASSEAWNEKLFF.

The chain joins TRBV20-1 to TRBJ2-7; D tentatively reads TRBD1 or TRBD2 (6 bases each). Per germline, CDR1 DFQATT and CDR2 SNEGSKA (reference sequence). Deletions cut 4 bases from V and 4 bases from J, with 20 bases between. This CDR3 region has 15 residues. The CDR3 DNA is TGCAGTGCTACACGGGGGCAATCGGGACCATACGAGCAGTACTTC. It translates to CSATRGQSGPYEQYF.

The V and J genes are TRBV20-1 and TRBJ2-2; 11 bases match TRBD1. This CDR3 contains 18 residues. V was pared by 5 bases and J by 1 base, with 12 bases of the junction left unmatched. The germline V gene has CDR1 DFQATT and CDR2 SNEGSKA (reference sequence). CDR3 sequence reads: CSALTGTGGPVNTGELFF. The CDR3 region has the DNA TGCAGTGCTCTTACCGGGACAGGGGGACCGGTGAACACCGGGGAGCTGTTTTTT.